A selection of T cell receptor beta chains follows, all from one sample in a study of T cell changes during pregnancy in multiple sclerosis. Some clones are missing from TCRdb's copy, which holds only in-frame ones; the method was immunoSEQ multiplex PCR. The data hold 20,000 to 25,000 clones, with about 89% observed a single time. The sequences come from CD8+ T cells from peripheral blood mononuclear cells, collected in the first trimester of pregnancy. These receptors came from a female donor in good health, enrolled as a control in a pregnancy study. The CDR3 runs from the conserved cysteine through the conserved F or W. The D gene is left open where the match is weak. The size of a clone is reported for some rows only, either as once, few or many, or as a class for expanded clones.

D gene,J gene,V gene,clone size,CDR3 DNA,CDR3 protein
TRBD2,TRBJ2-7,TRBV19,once,TGTGCCAGCCGAGGGACTAGCGGGAGCTACGAGCAGTACTTC,CASRGTSGSYEQYF
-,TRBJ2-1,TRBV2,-,TGTGCCAGCACAACAGGGAATGAGCAGTTCTTC,CASTTGNEQFF
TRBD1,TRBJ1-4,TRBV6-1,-,TGTGCCAGCAGTGAATTACAGGGGACTAATGAAAAACTGTTTTTT,CASSELQGTNEKLFF
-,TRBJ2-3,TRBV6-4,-,TGTGCCAGCAGCCGACGGGAGAGCGGCACAGATACGCAGTATTTT,CASSRRESGTDTQYF
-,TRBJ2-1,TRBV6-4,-,TGTGCCAGCAGTGACGAGGACAGCAATGAGCAGTTCTTC,CASSDEDSNEQFF
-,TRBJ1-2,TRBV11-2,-,TGTGCCAGCAGCTTAGTCGGGTATGGCTACACCTTC,CASSLVGYGYTF
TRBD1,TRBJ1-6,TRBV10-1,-,TGCGCCAGCAGTGAGACCCGGGACAGTTATAATTCACCCCTCCACTTT,CASSETRDSYNSPLHF
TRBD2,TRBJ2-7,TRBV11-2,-,TGTGCCAGCAGCTTAGAAGCTAGCGGGGGCCAGGGGCAGTACTTC,CASSLEASGGQGQYF
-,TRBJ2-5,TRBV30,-,TGTGCCTGGAGTGTACACCAACTAGACCCATTCGGGGCCCAGTACTTC,CAWSVHQLDPFGAQYF
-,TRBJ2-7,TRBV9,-,TGTGCCAGCAGCGTAGCGGTGAGCTCCTACGAGCAGTACTTC,CASSVAVSSYEQYF
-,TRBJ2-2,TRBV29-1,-,TGCAGCGTTGTTCCGGGGTTTAACACCGGGGAGCTGTTTTTT,CSVVPGFNTGELFF
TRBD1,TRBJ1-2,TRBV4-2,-,TGTGCCAGCAGCCCCCTCGGGACAGGGAACTATGGCTACACCTTC,CASSPLGTGNYGYTF
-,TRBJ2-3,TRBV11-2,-,TGTGCCAGCAGCTTACACCAGGGAGATACGCAGTATTTT,CASSLHQGDTQYF
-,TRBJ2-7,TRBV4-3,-,TGCGCCAGCAGCCAAGTGGGGGGGGCTGGTTACGAGCAGTACTTC,CASSQVGGAGYEQYF
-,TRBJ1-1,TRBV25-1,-,TGTGCCAGCAGTGAATGGGACATCGGACAGCCGAACACTGAAGCTTTCTTT,CASSEWDIGQPNTEAFF
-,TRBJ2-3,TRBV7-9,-,TGTGCCAGCAGCTTAGCCGGTGGCACAGATACGCAGTATTTT,CASSLAGGTDTQYF
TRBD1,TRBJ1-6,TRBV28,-,TGTGCCAGCAGTTCCCTCGACAGGGGGAATTCACCCCTCCACTTT,CASSSLDRGNSPLHF
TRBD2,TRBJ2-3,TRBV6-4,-,TGTGCCAGCAGTGACTCTCTAGCGGGGGGCCCAGATACGCAGTATTTT,CASSDSLAGGPDTQYF
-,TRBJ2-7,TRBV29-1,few,TGCAGCGTTGTGGCAGGCAACTACGAGCAGTACTTC,CSVVAGNYEQYF
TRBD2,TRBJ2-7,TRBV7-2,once,TGTGCCAGCAGCCACTCGGGGGGGCACTCCTACGAGCAGTACTTC,CASSHSGGHSYEQYF
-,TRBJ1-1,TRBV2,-,TGTGCCAGCAGTGAGGTCGGCAGGGGAGCTTTCTTT,CASSEVGRGAFF
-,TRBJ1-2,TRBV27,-,TGTGCCAGCAGTTCTTATCTGACAGGTACCCCCTATGGCTACACCTTC,CASSSYLTGTPYGYTF
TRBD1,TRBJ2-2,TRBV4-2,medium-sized,TGTGCCAGCAGCCTAGGACAGGGGGACTCCGGGGAGCTGTTTTTT,CASSLGQGDSGELFF
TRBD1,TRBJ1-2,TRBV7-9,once,TGTGCCAGCAGCTCGACAGGGGGCTTCTATGGCTACACCTTC,CASSSTGGFYGYTF
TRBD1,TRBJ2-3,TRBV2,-,TGTGCCAGCAGTGTAGGGACAGCTAGCACAGATACGCAGTATTTT,CASSVGTASTDTQYF
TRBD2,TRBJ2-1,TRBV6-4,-,TGTGCCAGCAGTGAACTAGCGGGAAGCCACAATGAGCAGTTCTTC,CASSELAGSHNEQFF
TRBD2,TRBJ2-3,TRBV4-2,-,TGTGCCAGCAGCCAAGATCTCTTGCGGGGGTCTAGCACAGATACGCAGTATTTT,CASSQDLLRGSSTDTQYF
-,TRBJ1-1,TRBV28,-,TGTGCCAGCAGTCCCTCGAACACTGAAGCTTTCTTT,CASSPSNTEAFF
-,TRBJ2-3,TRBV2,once,TGTGCCAGCAGCAGGGACACACCGGATGGAGATACGCAGTATTTT,CASSRDTPDGDTQYF
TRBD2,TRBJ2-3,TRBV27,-,TGTGCCAGCAGTCCAAGGACTAGCGGGAGGAATGTTATTAGAACGCAGTATTTT,CASSPRTSGRNVIRTQYF
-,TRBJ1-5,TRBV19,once,TGTGCCAGTAGTATAATTGGGGCAAGCAATCAGCCCCAGCATTTT,CASSIIGASNQPQHF
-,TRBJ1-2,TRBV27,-,TGTGCCAGCAGTATCTCGGGGGGCTATGGCTACACCTTC,CASSISGGYGYTF
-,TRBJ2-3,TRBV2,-,TGTGCCAGCAGTGAATCTTCCGGGGGTTTCCTCACAGATACGCAGTATTTT,CASSESSGGFLTDTQYF
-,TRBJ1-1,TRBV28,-,TGTGCCAGCAGGCAGTTACAGAACACTGAAGCTTTCTTT,CASRQLQNTEAFF
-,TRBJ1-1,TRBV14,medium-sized,TGTGCCAGCAGCCAAGTGCAGGGCGAGGCTTTCTTT,CASSQVQGEAFF
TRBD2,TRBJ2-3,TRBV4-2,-,TGTGCCAGCAGCCAAGCTTCCGGGACTAGCTTGGATACGCAGTATTTT,CASSQASGTSLDTQYF
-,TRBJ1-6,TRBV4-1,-,TGCGCCAGCAGCCTACTGGGCTTACAGGGTTCACCCCTCCACTTT,CASSLLGLQGSPLHF
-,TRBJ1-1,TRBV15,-,TGTGCCGCCAGCAGACCGCCGGAGGAAGTGGGGACTGAAGCTTTCTTT,CAASRPPEEVGTEAFF
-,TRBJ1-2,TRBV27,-,TGTGCCAGCAGCTCCAACAGAGAACATGGCTACACCTTC,CASSSNREHGYTF
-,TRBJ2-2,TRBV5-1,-,TGCGCCAGCAGCTCCGGAGGGGGCCCGAACACCGGGGAGCTGTTTTTT,CASSSGGGPNTGELFF
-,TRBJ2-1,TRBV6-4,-,TGTGCCAGCAGTGGGGTAGATTCGAGGGGGATCGATGAGCAGTTCTTC,CASSGVDSRGIDEQFF
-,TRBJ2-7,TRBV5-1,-,TGCGCCAGCAGCTCGGACCCAGGGACAACCTACGAGCAGTACTTC,CASSSDPGTTYEQYF
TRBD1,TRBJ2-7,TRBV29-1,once,TGCAGCGTTGAGGACAGGGCCTCCGAGCAGTACTTC,CSVEDRASEQYF
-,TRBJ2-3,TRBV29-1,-,TGCAGCGTTGTCGGGGTTGGGGATACGCAGTATTTT,CSVVGVGDTQYF
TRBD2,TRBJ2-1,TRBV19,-,TGTGCCAGTAGTCTGACTAGCGGGAGGGCCGAGGGTGAGCAGTTCTTC,CASSLTSGRAEGEQFF
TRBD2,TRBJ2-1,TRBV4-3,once,TGCGCCAGCAGCCAAGATCAGGAGACTAGCGCCTACAATGAGCAGTTCTTC,CASSQDQETSAYNEQFF
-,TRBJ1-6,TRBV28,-,TGTGCCACCCCGAGCGGAGGGAAGGGATCACCCCTCCACTTT,CATPSGGKGSPLHF
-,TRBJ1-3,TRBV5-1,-,TGCGCCAGCAGACTCCGTTCGGGGGACTATCACTCTGGAAACACCATATATTTT,CASRLRSGDYHSGNTIYF
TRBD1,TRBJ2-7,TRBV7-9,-,TGTGCCAGCAGCTCTACAGGGACAGTAGTATCCTACGAGCAGTACTTC,CASSSTGTVVSYEQYF